This T cell receptor (beta chain) came from a study of radiotherapy plus CTLA-4 blockade in lung cancer. Measured with immunoSEQ multiplex PCR; TCRdb has only the in-frame clones, and not every one. Among around 72,000 clones listed, around 73% were seen once. V lost 0 bases, J lost 9 bases, and 15 bases lay in between. This CDR3 is 15 amino acids long. Looked up from germline, CDR1 is KGHSH and CDR2 is LQKENI. The V call is TRBV18, the J call TRBJ2-1; a weak D match, TRBD2 (7 bases). Sequenced here: peripheral blood, sampled from a patient treated with radiotherapy plus ipilimumab. The origin of this receptor is a human donor with non-small cell lung cancer who had a complete response to radiotherapy plus ipilimumab. This CDR3 reads CASSPPRGGWTEQFF. CDR3 coding DNA: TGTGCCAGCTCACCACCTAGGGGGGGGTGGACTGAGCAGTTCTTC.